This is a list of T cell receptor beta chains from one sample in a study of blood T cells in healthy people across ages. TCRdb recomputed calls from the 5' RACE reads with MiXCR, one row per CDR3 protein. Of approximately 810,000 distinct CDR3 sequences listed, about 28% are singletons. The sample consisted of blood. The receptors come from an elderly woman in good health. CDR3s include the opening cysteine and the closing phenylalanine or tryptophan. D genes are given only for firm matches. Clone size appears in some rows only: once, few, many, or a class for an expanded clone.

J,size,D,V,DNA,CDR3
TRBJ2-7,few,.,TRBV6-2/TRBV6-3,TGTGCCAGCAGAGACCGGGGGGCTAGTGGGAACAATGAGCAGTACTTC,CASRDRGASGNNEQYF
TRBJ2-1,.,.,TRBV7-2,TGTGCCAGCAGCTTAGTGAACTCGGGCAATGAGCAGTTCTTC,CASSLVNSGNEQFF
TRBJ2-4,.,.,TRBV6-1,TGTGCCAGCAGTCCCGGACAGGGAGGGTTGAACATTCAGTACTTC,CASSPGQGGLNIQYF
TRBJ1-2,.,TRBD1,TRBV3-1,TGTGCCAGCAGCCAAGGACAGGGGGCATATGGCTACATCTTC,CASSQGQGAYGYIF
TRBJ1-4,few,.,TRBV4-3,TGCGCCAGCAGCCAAGGGACCGGGACCGCCAATGAAAAACTGTTTTTT,CASSQGTGTANEKLFF
TRBJ2-1,.,.,TRBV15,TGTGCCACCAGCAGAGGAAGGGGGGGAGGGCAGTTCTTC,CATSRGRGGGQFF
TRBJ1-1,.,TRBD1,TRBV5-6,TGTGCCAGCTCGGACAGGGGCTTCATGAACACTGAAGCTTTCTTT,CASSDRGFMNTEAFF
TRBJ1-6,few,.,TRBV21-1,TGTGCCAGCAGCAAAGCGGAAGGGTTTAGTAATTCACCCCTCCACTTT,CASSKAEGFSNSPLHF
TRBJ2-5,.,.,TRBV18,TGTGCCAGCTCACCCCAACGGACGGGGTACCAAGAGACCCAGTACTTC,CASSPQRTGYQETQYF
TRBJ1-6,.,.,TRBV20-1,TGCGGTGCTAGGGGCGAGGCCACCAATTCACCCCTCCACTTT,CGARGEATNSPLHF
TRBJ1-1,.,.,TRBV20-1,TGCAGTGCTAGAGATAGGCAGAACACTGAAGCTTTCTTT,CSARDRQNTEAFF
TRBJ1-1,few,TRBD1,TRBV12-3/TRBV12-4,TGTGCCAGCATCCGGACAGGTAGGAACACTGAAGCTTTCTTT,CASIRTGRNTEAFF
TRBJ1-2,many,.,TRBV5-1,TGCGCCAGCAGCCCGGCAGACTCCAACTATGGCTACACCTTC,CASSPADSNYGYTF
TRBJ1-5,few,.,TRBV20-1,TGCAGTGCTAGAGCTGGGGCGTATAGCAATCAGCCCCAGCATTTT,CSARAGAYSNQPQHF
TRBJ2-7,.,.,TRBV12-3/TRBV12-4,TGTGCCAGCGGTTTGCGTGACCACGAGCAGTACTTC,CASGLRDHEQYF
TRBJ2-6,many,TRBD1,TRBV6-2/TRBV6-3,TGTGCCAGCAGTATTCTCAGGGGGCGCGGATCTGGGGCCAACGTCCTGACTTTC,CASSILRGRGSGANVLTF
TRBJ2-6,.,.,TRBV11-2,TGTGCCAGCAGCTTAGAAGCAGGGCGAGGGGCCAACGTCCTGACTTTC,CASSLEAGRGANVLTF
TRBJ2-4,.,.,TRBV6-6,TGTACCAGCAGTAAGGGGGGCTCCAAAAACATTCAGTACTTC,CTSSKGGSKNIQYF
TRBJ1-2,many,.,TRBV12-3/TRBV12-4,TGTGCCAGCAGAACCCTGGGCGACTATGGCTACACCTTC,CASRTLGDYGYTF
TRBJ2-5,many,TRBD1,TRBV11-2,TGTGCCAGCAGCCACCTGGGGACAGTCTTCCAAGAGACCCAGTACTTC,CASSHLGTVFQETQYF
TRBJ2-3,many,.,TRBV7-2,TGTGCCAGCAGCTTCCAAAGGGGGTGGGATACGCAGTATTTT,CASSFQRGWDTQYF
TRBJ1-6,few,TRBD1,TRBV5-1,TGCGCCAGCAGCTTGGGGGTCGGACAGGCCCCTTCACCCCTCCACTTT,CASSLGVGQAPSPLHF
TRBJ2-7,.,.,TRBV10-2,TGCGCCAGCAGTGCGGGGGCGAGCGAGCAGTACTTC,CASSAGASEQYF
TRBJ2-2,.,.,TRBV5-1,TGCGCCAGCAGCTTACGTGGACAGCTGAACACCGGGGAGCTGTTTTTT,CASSLRGQLNTGELFF
TRBJ1-2,.,TRBD1,TRBV29-1,TGCAGCGTTGGTGGGGGACAGCCCTATGGCTACACCTTC,CSVGGGQPYGYTF